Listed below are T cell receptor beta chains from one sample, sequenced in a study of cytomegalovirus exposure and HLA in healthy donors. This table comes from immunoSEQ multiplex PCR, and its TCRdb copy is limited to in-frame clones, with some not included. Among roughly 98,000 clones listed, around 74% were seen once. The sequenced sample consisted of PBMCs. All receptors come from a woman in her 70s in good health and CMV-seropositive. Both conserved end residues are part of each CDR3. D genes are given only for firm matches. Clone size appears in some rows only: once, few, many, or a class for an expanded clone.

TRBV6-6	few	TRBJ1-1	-	TGTGCCAGCAGTTATGACAGGAAGAACACTGAAGCTTTCTTT	CASSYDRKNTEAFF
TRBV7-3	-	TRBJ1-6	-	TGTGCCAGCAGCCTGAGCTCCTATAATTCACCCCTCCACTTT	CASSLSSYNSPLHF
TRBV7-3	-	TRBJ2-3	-	TGTGCCAGCAGCCCCTTCAGTTCGGATACGCAGTATTTT	CASSPFSSDTQYF
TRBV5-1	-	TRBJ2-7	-	TGCGCCAGCAGCCCCACCCCGGACTACTACGAGCAGTACTTC	CASSPTPDYYEQYF
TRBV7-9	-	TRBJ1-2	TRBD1	TGTGCCATACAGGGGTACACCTTC	CAIQGYTF
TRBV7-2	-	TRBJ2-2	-	TGTGCCAGCAGCCGGGACACTACAAACACCGGGGAGCTGTTTTTT	CASSRDTTNTGELFF
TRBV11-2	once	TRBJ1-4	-	TGTGCCAGCAGCTTAGATGAAGCGGGGTTCCGGGAAAAACTGTTTTTT	CASSLDEAGFREKLFF
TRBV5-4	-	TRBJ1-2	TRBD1	TGTGCCAGCAGCTTGGGCACAGGGGATGCCTATGGCTACACCTTC	CASSLGTGDAYGYTF
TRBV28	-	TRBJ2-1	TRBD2	TGTGCCAGCAGTCCCCCAGCTCGGGGGGAGTTCTTC	CASSPPARGEFF
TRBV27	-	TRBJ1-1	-	TGTGCCAGCAGTTTGGGGGCTGGCACTGAAGCTTTCTTT	CASSLGAGTEAFF
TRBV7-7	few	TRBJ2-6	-	TGTGCTAGCACCCCTCTCTCTGGGGCCAACGTCCTGACTTTC	CASTPLSGANVLTF
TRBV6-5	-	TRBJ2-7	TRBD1	TGTGCCAGCAGTTACGAATCCAGGGGGCACGAGCAGTACTTC	CASSYESRGHEQYF
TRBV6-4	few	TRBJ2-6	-	TGTGCCAGCAGACCCAGGGGATCTGGGGCCAACGTCCTGACTTTC	CASRPRGSGANVLTF
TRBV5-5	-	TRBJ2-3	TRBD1	TGTGCCAGCAGCTTCGGACAGGGAAGCACAGATACGCAGTATTTT	CASSFGQGSTDTQYF
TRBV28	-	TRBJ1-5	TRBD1	TGTGCCAGCAGTTCACTGGGACAGGGGGCGCAGCCCCAGCATTTT	CASSSLGQGAQPQHF
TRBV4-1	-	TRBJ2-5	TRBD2	TGCGCCAGCAGTCCTAGTGGGGGACTAGCGGGAGGGCAGACCCAGTACTTC	CASSPSGGLAGGQTQYF
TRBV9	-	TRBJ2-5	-	TGTGCCAGCAGCGTAAACAGCCGGTCAGAGACCCAGTACTTC	CASSVNSRSETQYF
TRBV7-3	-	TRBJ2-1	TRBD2	TGTGCCAGCAGCACTAGCGGGGGGACCCAGTTCTTC	CASSTSGGTQFF
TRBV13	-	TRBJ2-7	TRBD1	TGTGCCAGCAGCTCATGGGACAGGGGGTTGTACGAGCAGTACTTC	CASSSWDRGLYEQYF
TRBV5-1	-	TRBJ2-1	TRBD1	TGCGCCAGCAGCTTGGGGGACAGTACCTACAATGAGCAGTTCTTC	CASSLGDSTYNEQFF
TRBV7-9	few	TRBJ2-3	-	TGTGCCAGCAGCGAAGGGAGAATTCGCACAGATACGCAGTATTTT	CASSEGRIRTDTQYF
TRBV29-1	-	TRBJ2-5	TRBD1	TGCAGCGTTGAATCGCAGGGGGTTATCCAAGAGACCCAGTACTTC	CSVESQGVIQETQYF
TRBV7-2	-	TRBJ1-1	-	TGTGCCAGCAGCCGTCAAGGGGGGGAGGTAGAAGCTTTCTTT	CASSRQGGEVEAFF
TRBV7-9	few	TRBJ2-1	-	TGTGCCAGCAGGTTCAGGGGCTCCTACAATGAGCAGTTCTTC	CASRFRGSYNEQFF
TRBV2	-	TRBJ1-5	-	TGTGCCAGCAGGGGGGCCAGGGGTTTCAATCAGCCCCAGCATTTT	CASRGARGFNQPQHF
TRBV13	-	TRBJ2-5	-	TGTGCCAGCAGCACTGGACAGAGCCGTCAAGAGACCCAGTACTTC	CASSTGQSRQETQYF
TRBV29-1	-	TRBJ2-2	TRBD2	TGCAGCGTTGGTGCGGGGGGGCTATCCGGGGAGCTGTTTTTT	CSVGAGGLSGELFF
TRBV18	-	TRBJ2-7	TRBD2	TGTGCCAGCTCACCCACTAGCGATTCCTACGAGCAGTACTTC	CASSPTSDSYEQYF
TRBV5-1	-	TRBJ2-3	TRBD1	TGCGCCAGCAGCTTGGGACAGGGGACCACAGATACGCAGTATTTT	CASSLGQGTTDTQYF
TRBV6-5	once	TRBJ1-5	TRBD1	TGTGCCAGCGGGACAGGGGGCTTCTGGTCCCAGCATTTT	CASGTGGFWSQHF
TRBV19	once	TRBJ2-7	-	TGTGCCAGTAGACCCAGGGGTTCCTACGAGCAGTACTTC	CASRPRGSYEQYF
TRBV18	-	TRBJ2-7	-	TGTGCCAGCTCACCACCGGCGACAGGCCTCTACGAGCAGTACTTC	CASSPPATGLYEQYF
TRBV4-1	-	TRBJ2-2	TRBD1	TGCGCCAGCAGCCGCGACCCGGGACAGGGTTTTACCGGGGAGCTGTTTTTT	CASSRDPGQGFTGELFF
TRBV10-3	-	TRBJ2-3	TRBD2	TGTGCCATCAGGCCAAGCGGGACCCTGGATACGCAGTATTTT	CAIRPSGTLDTQYF
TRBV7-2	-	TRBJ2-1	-	TGTGCCAGCAGCTTAGTAATAGGGTTCACAGGAGGGCTGTTCTTC	CASSLVIGFTGGLFF
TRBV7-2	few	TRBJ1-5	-	TGTGCCAGCAGCCCGCAGGGAGGGCGGCAGCCCCAGCATTTT	CASSPQGGRQPQHF
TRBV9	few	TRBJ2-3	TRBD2	TGTGCCAGCAGCGCAGGAGGTAGCGGGAGACAAACAGATACGCAGTATTTT	CASSAGGSGRQTDTQYF
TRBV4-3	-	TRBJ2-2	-	TGCGCCAGCAGCCAAGAAGGCTCAGGGGTCGGGGAGCTGTTTTTT	CASSQEGSGVGELFF
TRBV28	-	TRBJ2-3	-	TGTGCCAGCAGTAATCGGTATACGCAGTATTTT	CASSNRYTQYF
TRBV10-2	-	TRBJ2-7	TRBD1	TGCGCCAGCAGTGAGTCGCTTGGGACAGGACCCTACGAGCAGTACTTC	CASSESLGTGPYEQYF